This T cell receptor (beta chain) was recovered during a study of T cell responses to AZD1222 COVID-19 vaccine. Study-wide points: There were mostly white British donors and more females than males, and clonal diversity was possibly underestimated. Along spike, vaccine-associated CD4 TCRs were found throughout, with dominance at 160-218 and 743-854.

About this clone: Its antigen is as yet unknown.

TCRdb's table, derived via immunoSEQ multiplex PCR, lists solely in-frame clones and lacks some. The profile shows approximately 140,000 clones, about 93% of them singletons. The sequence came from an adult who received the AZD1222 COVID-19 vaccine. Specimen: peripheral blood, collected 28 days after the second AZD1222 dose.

CDR3 amino acids: CASSPPGQSFLAFF. The CDR3 DNA sequence: TGTGCCAGCTCACCACCGGGACAGAGTTTTCTAGCTTTCTTT. The genes are TRBV18 and TRBJ1-1; 7 bases match TRBD1. CDR3 length: 14 residues. The V and J ends lost 0 bases and 10 bases, in that order; junction bases with no gene match: 8. CDR1 and CDR2 from the germline V gene are KGHSH and LQKENI.